These 20 T cell receptor beta chains originate from one sample sequenced in a study of control samples from healthy donors and cancer patients. Libraries were prepared by immunoSEQ multiplex PCR; TCRdb keeps only in-frame clonotypes and omits some of them. This sample yields about 140,000 clones, of which approximately 94% are seen a single time; 10% to 15% belongs to the top ten. Sequenced sample: blood. The receptors come from a man between 40 and 49 years old in good health.

The chain carries TRBV7-9 and TRBJ2-1; 12 nucleotides agree with TRBD2. This CDR3 is built from 18 residues. Per germline, CDR1 SEHNR and CDR2 FQNEAQ (reference sequence). V trimming: 0 bases; J trimming: 4 bases; junction bases outside the gene matches: 7. The CDR3 sequence: CASSLALASGRAYNEQFF. CDR3 bases: TGTGCCAGCAGCTTAGCGTTAGCTAGCGGGAGGGCTTACAATGAGCAGTTCTTC.

This clone was detected only once. The chain is built from TRBV6-4 and TRBJ1-1; possible D gene TRBD1, 6 bases. V lost 7 bases to trimming and J lost 2 bases, with 20 bases between them. The CDR3 runs 16 residues. Germline values: CDR1 MRHNA, CDR2 SNTAGT. CDR3 sequence: CASIRVFEQGNTEAFF. CDR3 in DNA: TGTGCCAGCATCCGGGTTTTCGAACAGGGAAACACTGAAGCTTTCTTT.

The genes are TRBV5-8 and TRBJ2-2; 7 nucleotides match TRBD1. Germline loops: CDR1 SGHTS, CDR2 YDEGEE. The CDR3 loop spans 16 amino acids. The V segment lost 4 bases and the J segment 4 bases; nucleotides outside the gene matches: 10. Written as DNA, the CDR3 is TGTGCCAGCAGCGGGGCACAGGGGATACGCACCGGGGAGCTGTTTTTT. Translation: CASSGAQGIRTGELFF.

The genes are TRBV11-2 and TRBJ1-1; D ambiguous. Germline CDR1 SGHAT, CDR2 FQNNGV. The CDR3 sequence is 11 residues long. V lost 9 bases and J lost 7, with 12 bases in between. CDR3 protein: CASREGLEAFF. The DNA of the CDR3 is TGTGCCAGTAGAGAGGGTCTTGAAGCTTTCTTT. Full variable domain (outside the CDR3, taken from reference TRBV11-2 and TRBJ1-1): EAGVAQSPRYKIIEKRQSVAFWCNPISGHATLYWYQQILGQGPKLLIQFQNNGVVDDSQLPKDRFSAERLKGVDSTLKIQPAKLEDSAVYLCASREGLEAFFGQGTRLTVV.

The chain uses TRBV7-9 and TRBJ1-1, with 7 bases matching TRBD1. With 5 bases clipped from V and 1 base from J, the junction kept 7 bases outside the gene matches. The CDR3 covers 15 residues. CDR1 and CDR2 from the germline V gene are SEHNR and FQNEAQ (reference sequence). The CDR3 nucleotides read TGTGCCAGCAGCCCCCCACAGGGGTCGAACACTGAAGCTTTCTTT. It specifies CASSPPQGSNTEAFF.

This chain links TRBV3-1 (or the pseudogene TRBV3-2) with TRBJ1-5; 7 nucleotides match TRBD1. The germline V gene has CDR1 LGHDT and CDR2 YNNKEL (reference sequence). V lost 3 bases and J lost 6; bases outside the gene matches: 17. The CDR3 is made up of 18 amino acids. CDR3 in amino acids: CASSHSPMVDRDGQPQHF. CDR3 sequence (DNA): TGTGCCAGCAGCCATTCCCCGATGGTCGACAGGGATGGTCAGCCCCAGCATTTT.

This sequence joins TRBV28 and TRBJ1-2, with D hard to call. There are 16 residues in the CDR3. V was pared by 5 bases and J by 8 bases, with 24 bases between. Germline V gives CDR1 MDHEN, CDR2 SYDVKM. In DNA, the CDR3 is TGTGCCAGCAGTACGTATTACCCTACAGTGGATATAGGCTACACCTTC. Translation gives CASSTYYPTVDIGYTF.

V and J are TRBV30 and TRBJ1-1; 8 nucleotides match TRBD1. J was trimmed by 1 base and V by 3 bases; bases with no gene match: 4. This CDR3 region has 14 residues. Germline loops: CDR1 GTSNPN, CDR2 SVGIG (reference sequence). The CDR3 sequence: CAWRVGTGNTEAFF. Here the CDR3 DNA reads TGTGCCTGGAGGGTGGGGACAGGGAACACTGAAGCTTTCTTT.

The chain has TRBV28 and TRBJ2-3, with D maybe TRBD1 (6 bases). V lost 2 bases and J lost 1, with 10 bases in between. The CDR3 is 15 residues long. Germline V gene sequence: CDR1 MDHEN, CDR2 SYDVKM. CDR3 region: CASSLGRQGTDTQYF. The CDR3 DNA follows: TGTGCCAGCAGTTTAGGGCGACAGGGCACAGATACGCAGTATTTT.

V usage is TRBV24-1 and J usage is TRBJ2-1; maybe TRBD2 (5 bases). Germline V CDR1 and CDR2: KGHDR, SFDVKD. The CDR3 runs 15 residues. V lost 6 bases and J lost 12, with 23 bases in between. In DNA form, the CDR3 reads TGTGCCACCAGTCCCAATGGACCGTTAATTCGGGGGCAGTTCTTC. This translates into CATSPNGPLIRGQFF.

This clone was seen just once. The chain combines TRBV7-2 with TRBJ1-2; 7 positions match TRBD1. The CDR3 runs 16 residues. The germline CDR1 and CDR2 sequences are SGHTA and FQGNSA. Trimming at V came to 6 bases and at J to 7 bases, leaving 17 bases not matched to a gene. CDR3 amino acids: CASSFSPRGIRSGYTF. Written as DNA, the CDR3 is TGTGCCAGCAGTTTTTCCCCCAGGGGGATAAGGTCTGGCTACACCTTC.

The CDR3, as DNA: TGTGCCAGCAGCGTTAATAGTCCCGACCCGTCGGGTCGTTCCTCCTACGAGCAGTACTTC. Amino acids: CASSVNSPDPSGRSSYEQYF. The chain uses TRBV9 and TRBJ2-7; D not resolved. The V and J ends lost 2 bases and 0 bases respectively, with 27 bases between them. Germline V lookup: CDR1 SGDLS, CDR2 YYNGEE. This CDR3 has 20 residues.

The chain combines TRBV9 with TRBJ1-1; D unresolved. CDR1 is SGDLS, CDR2 YYNGEE, per germline. This CDR3 is 15 amino acids long. V gave up 0 bases and J gave up 1 base, with 10 bases separating them. CDR3: CASSVGSSRNTEAFF. Here the CDR3 DNA reads TGTGCCAGCAGCGTAGGCTCAAGTCGGAACACTGAAGCTTTCTTT.

The CDR3 region is CASKGSRPSGNTIYF. The CDR3 DNA sequence: TGTGCCAGCAAGGGTAGTCGGCCCTCTGGAAACACCATATATTTT. The chain employs TRBV11-2 and TRBJ1-3; D gene ambiguous. CDR3 length: 15 residues. V was cut by 7 bases and J by 0 bases, with 13 bases left in between. Germline V gene lookup returns CDR1 SGHAT and CDR2 FQNNGV.

The J gene is TRBJ1-5, the V gene TRBV14; D uncertain. Germline CDR1 and CDR2: SGHDN and FVKESK. Trimming took 1 base from V and 1 from J, leaving 8 bases between them. CDR3 length: 15 amino acids. This CDR3 reads CASSQVGKSNQPQHF. The CDR3 nucleotides read TGTGCCAGCAGCCAAGTGGGGAAAAGCAATCAGCCCCAGCATTTT.

The rearrangement uses TRBV18 and TRBJ1-2; 7 nucleotides line up with TRBD1. The CDR3 totals 15 residues. Germline CDR1 KGHSH, CDR2 LQKENI. V gave up 2 bases and J gave up 3 bases; unmatched junction bases: 6. CDR3 in DNA: TGTGCCAGCTCACCAACCGGGACAGCGGACTATGGCTACACCTTC. Its translation: CASSPTGTADYGYTF.

The chain combines TRBV25-1 with TRBJ2-1; 11 bases fit TRBD2. Germline V gives CDR1 MGHDK, CDR2 SYGVNS. The CDR3 runs to 15 residues. J was trimmed by 5 bases and V by 7 bases; bases with no gene match: 7. For the CDR3, the DNA is TGTGCCAGCACGAGGACTAGCGGGCCCGACAATGAGCAGTTCTTC. Protein product: CASTRTSGPDNEQFF.

V is TRBV9 and J is TRBJ2-2; D unresolved. The CDR3 sequence is 13 residues long. CDR1 and CDR2 (germline): SGDLS, YYNGEE. V lost 0 bases to trimming and J lost 4 bases, with 4 bases between them. The CDR3 loop is CASSVELTGELFF. DNA for the CDR3: TGTGCCAGCAGCGTAGAGCTCACCGGGGAGCTGTTTTTT. Using reference TRBV9 and TRBJ2-2 for the parts outside the CDR3, the full variable domain is DSGVTQTPKHLITATGQRVTLRCSPRSGDLSVYWYQQSLDQGLQFLIQYYNGEERAKGNILERFSAQQFPDLHSELNLSSLELGDSALYFCASSVELTGELFFGEGSRLTVL.

The chain uses TRBV7-3 and TRBJ2-7; TRBD2 aligns across 8 bases. V shed 4 bases and J 6 bases; nucleotides not matched to a gene: 5. CDR3 size: 13 residues. Germline V gives CDR1 SGHTA, CDR2 FQGTGA. CDR3 amino acids: CASSSWTSSEQYF. The CDR3 bases are TGTGCCAGCAGCTCCTGGACTAGCAGCGAGCAGTACTTC.

The J gene is TRBJ1-4, the V gene TRBV6-5; maybe TRBD1 (5 bases). The germline V gene encodes CDR1 MNHEY and CDR2 SVGAGI. The V gene lost 3 bases and the J gene lost 7 bases, with 18 bases spanning the gap. The CDR3 is 16 amino acids. The CDR3 loop is CASSYSSRGGSEKLFF. CDR3 nucleotides: TGTGCCAGCAGTTATTCGTCGAGGGGTGGGAGTGAAAAACTGTTTTTT.